A selection of T cell receptor beta chains follows, all from one sample in a study of cytomegalovirus exposure and HLA in healthy donors. Only in-frame clones appear in the TCRdb table, and some are missing; sequencing was by immunoSEQ multiplex PCR. The sample gives approximately 300,000 clones, roughly 89% of which show up once; around 0.8% is in the top ten. The sample comprised PBMCs. These receptors came from a young woman in good health and CMV-seronegative. Each CDR3 is given with its conserved first and last residue. D genes are given only for firm matches. Clone size is not always given. Where it is, it says once, few, many or a class for expanded clones.

>TRBD1|TRBV7-6|TRBJ1-3|NA
CASSFQMTGDDRNTIYF
TGTGCCAGCAGCTTTCAAATGACAGGGGACGACCGAAACACCATATATTTT
>NA|TRBV5-6|TRBJ1-5|NA
CASSTGSSNQPQHF
TGTGCCAGCAGTACAGGGTCGAGCAATCAGCCCCAGCATTTT
>NA|TRBV20-1|TRBJ2-1|NA
CSASPGQQFF
TGCAGTGCTAGTCCGGGACAACAGTTCTTC
>NA|TRBV5-1|TRBJ2-3|NA
CASSLVGGSTDTQYF
TGCGCCAGCAGCTTGGTGGGCGGGAGCACAGATACGCAGTATTTT
>NA|TRBV2|TRBJ2-7|NA
CASRGASGSYEQYF
TGTGCCAGCCGGGGGGCATCGGGCTCCTACGAGCAGTACTTC
>NA|TRBV6-5|TRBJ2-3|NA
CASSSGHANTQYF
TGTGCCAGCAGTTCGGGACACGCGAATACGCAGTATTTT
>TRBD2|TRBV30|TRBJ2-1|NA
CAWSRGTSGRNEQFF
TGTGCCTGGAGTAGGGGGACTAGCGGGAGGAATGAGCAGTTCTTC
>TRBD2|TRBV27|TRBJ2-1|NA
CASSALGGGNNEQFF
TGTGCCAGCAGTGCCTTGGGGGGAGGGAACAATGAGCAGTTCTTC
>NA|TRBV2|TRBJ2-1|NA
CASSEAGPEEQFF
TGTGCCAGCAGTGAAGCGGGGCCAGAGGAGCAGTTCTTC
>NA|TRBV29-1|TRBJ2-7|NA
CSVALMGGSYEQYF
TGCAGCGTTGCTTTAATGGGGGGCTCCTACGAGCAGTACTTC
>NA|TRBV2|TRBJ1-2|few
CASREDRFTGYTF
TGTGCCAGCAGAGAAGACAGGTTCACCGGCTACACCTTC
>TRBD1|TRBV7-3|TRBJ2-2|NA
CASSSGTATGELFF
TGTGCCAGCAGCTCTGGGACAGCCACCGGGGAGCTGTTTTTT
>TRBD2|TRBV5-4|TRBJ2-1|NA
CASSPGTSGIINEQFF
TGTGCCAGCAGCCCCGGGACTAGCGGGATTATCAATGAGCAGTTCTTC
>TRBD1|TRBV5-6|TRBJ1-5|NA
CASSFGTGHSNQPQHF
TGTGCCAGCAGCTTCGGGACAGGGCATAGCAATCAGCCCCAGCATTTT
>NA|TRBV29-1|TRBJ1-2|NA
CSVESQEGYTF
TGCAGCGTTGAATCCCAGGAAGGCTACACCTTC
>TRBD2|TRBV2|TRBJ2-1|NA
CASRTSGIFYNEQFF
TGTGCCAGCAGGACTAGCGGGATTTTCTACAATGAGCAGTTCTTC
>NA|TRBV18|TRBJ1-1|NA
CASSPRVMGGSVDTEAFF
TGTGCCAGCTCACCACGAGTAATGGGGGGGTCGGTGGACACTGAAGCTTTCTTT
>TRBD1|TRBV11-2|TRBJ1-2|NA
CASSLADRGVGYTF
TGTGCCAGCAGCTTAGCTGACAGGGGTGTTGGCTACACCTTC
>NA|TRBV29-1|TRBJ2-4|NA
CSVEDLQRGGLDF
TGCAGCGTTGAAGATCTGCAGAGGGGAGGTTTGGATTTC
>NA|TRBV29-1|TRBJ2-4|NA
CSVDADGDIQYF
TGCAGCGTTGACGCCGACGGGGACATTCAGTACTTC
>TRBD1|TRBV28|TRBJ2-1|NA
CASSFPRDRDQQFF
TGTGCCAGCAGTTTCCCGCGGGACAGGGACCAGCAGTTCTTC
>TRBD1|TRBV7-2|TRBJ1-1|NA
CASSTQGAISNTEAFF
TGTGCCAGCAGCACACAGGGGGCAATTTCGAACACTGAAGCTTTCTTT
>NA|TRBV20-1|TRBJ1-1|NA
CSGLGDTEAFF
TGCAGCGGCCTCGGAGACACTGAAGCTTTCTTT
>NA|TRBV6-1|TRBJ1-1|NA
CASSEFRDTEAFF
TGTGCCAGCAGTGAATTCCGGGACACTGAAGCTTTCTTT
>NA|TRBV7-3|TRBJ2-7|few
CASSLRADYEQYF
TGTGCCAGCAGTTTAAGGGCAGACTACGAGCAGTACTTC
>NA|TRBV13|TRBJ1-2|NA
CASSLLAVYGYTF
TGTGCCAGCAGCTTACTTGCGGTCTATGGCTACACCTTC
>NA|TRBV21-1|TRBJ1-2|NA
CASSITRGQVGRGYGYTF
TGTGCCAGCAGCATCACTAGGGGACAGGTAGGAAGGGGCTATGGCTACACCTTC
>NA|TRBV7-9|TRBJ1-3|NA
CASSHPGGNSGNTIYF
TGTGCCAGCAGCCATCCGGGCGGGAACTCTGGAAACACCATATATTTT
>NA|TRBV28|TRBJ2-7|NA
CASSYTFRGSSYEQYF
TGTGCCAGCAGCTACACCTTTCGGGGGAGCTCCTACGAGCAGTACTTC
>TRBD1|TRBV5-1|TRBJ2-7|NA
CASSLDPGGYEQYF
TGCGCCAGCAGCTTGGATCCAGGGGGCTACGAGCAGTACTTC
>TRBD2|TRBV5-1|TRBJ2-5|NA
CASSSTTSGSGETQYF
TGCGCCAGCAGCTCCACGACTAGCGGGAGTGGGGAGACCCAGTACTTC
>NA|TRBV27|TRBJ1-1|NA
CASSLFPGGNTEAFF
TGTGCCAGCAGTTTATTTCCAGGAGGGAACACTGAAGCTTTCTTT
>TRBD2|TRBV4-1|TRBJ2-7|NA
CASSQVGGRSYEQYF
TGCGCCAGCAGCCAAGTGGGCGGGAGGTCCTACGAGCAGTACTTC
>NA|TRBV5-1|TRBJ2-5|NA
CASSYTGLDIQETQYF
TGCGCCAGCAGCTACACAGGGCTCGACATTCAAGAGACCCAGTACTTC
>TRBD1|TRBV5-6|TRBJ1-5|NA
CASSSTGGGNQPQHF
TGTGCCAGCAGCTCAACAGGGGGAGGCAATCAGCCCCAGCATTTT
>NA|TRBV13|TRBJ2-1|NA
CASSYPGIYNEQFF
TGTGCCAGCAGCTATCCGGGAATCTACAATGAGCAGTTCTTC
>TRBD1|TRBV12-5|TRBJ1-2|few
CASGLPSTGGGGYTF
TGTGCTAGTGGTTTGCCTTCGACAGGGGGCGGGGGCTACACCTTC
>TRBD1|TRBV7-9|TRBJ2-7|few
CASSFDRGYEQYF
TGTGCCAGCAGCTTCGACAGGGGCTACGAGCAGTACTTC
>NA|TRBV7-8|TRBJ1-5|NA
CASSASWFQGSNQPQHF
TGTGCCAGCAGCGCAAGTTGGTTTCAGGGGAGCAATCAGCCCCAGCATTTT
>TRBD1|TRBV28|TRBJ1-2|NA
CASSADRVSYGYTF
TGTGCCAGCAGTGCGGACAGGGTCTCCTATGGCTACACCTTC
>NA|TRBV7-9|TRBJ2-6|NA
CASSLLGSGANVLTF
TGTGCCAGCAGCCTACTTGGCTCTGGGGCCAACGTCCTGACTTTC
>NA|TRBV7-3|TRBJ2-1|NA
CASSLESNEQFF
TGTGCCAGCAGCTTAGAGAGCAATGAGCAGTTCTTC
>TRBD2|TRBV13|TRBJ2-7|NA
CASSPIGASGNHEQYF
TGTGCCAGCAGTCCAATCGGGGCTAGCGGGAACCACGAGCAGTACTTC
>NA|TRBV6-4|TRBJ1-2|few
CASSDSPDTGFYGYTF
TGTGCCAGCAGTGACTCCCCGGACACAGGATTCTATGGCTACACCTTC
>TRBD2|TRBV7-2|TRBJ2-3|NA
CASSGGLVPDTQYF
TGTGCCAGCAGCGGTGGACTAGTCCCAGATACGCAGTATTTT
>TRBD2|TRBV18|TRBJ2-2|NA
CASSPPSGGNTGELFF
TGTGCCAGCTCACCACCTAGCGGGGGCAACACCGGGGAGCTGTTTTTT
>TRBD1|TRBV2|TRBJ2-7|NA
CASSDRGGYEQYF
TGTGCCAGCAGCGACAGGGGGGGGTACGAGCAGTACTTC
>TRBD2|TRBV4-1|TRBJ2-1|once
CASSEPRGESSYNEQFF
TGCGCCAGCAGCGAGCCCCGGGGGGAAAGCTCCTACAATGAGCAGTTCTTC
>NA|TRBV7-8|TRBJ1-1|NA
CASSQRGGNTEAFF
TGTGCCAGCAGCCAACGCGGAGGGAACACTGAAGCTTTCTTT
>NA|TRBV7-2|TRBJ1-5|NA
CASSLIGGFTNQPQHF
TGTGCCAGCAGCTTGATCGGTGGTTTTACTAATCAGCCCCAGCATTTT
>TRBD2|TRBV9|TRBJ2-5|NA
CASSPFSGLAGVETQYF
TGTGCCAGCAGCCCATTCAGCGGGCTAGCGGGAGTAGAGACCCAGTACTTC
>TRBD2|TRBV5-1|TRBJ2-6|once
CASSPGLAGALSGANVLTF
TGCGCCAGCAGCCCCGGACTAGCGGGAGCTCTCTCTGGGGCCAACGTCCTGACTTTC
>NA|TRBV10-1|TRBJ2-7|few
CASIPGNRSSYEQYF
TGCGCCAGCATCCCAGGGAATAGGAGCTCCTACGAGCAGTACTTC
>NA|TRBV7-4|TRBJ1-3|NA
CASSLFVQPSSGNTIYF
TGTGCCAGCAGCTTATTTGTACAGCCCTCCTCTGGAAACACCATATATTTT
>TRBD1|TRBV5-1|TRBJ1-2|few
CASSQGQGDGYTF
TGCGCCAGCTCCCAGGGACAGGGAGATGGCTACACCTTC